Given below is one TCR beta chain in context. What it binds is not known. PCR involved 60 Vbeta and 13 Jbeta primers. Data came from immunoSEQ multiplex PCR; TCRdb stores just in-frame clones and leaves some out. The table shows 100,000 to 150,000 clones, with about 80% occurring only once. The sample originates from a study of cytomegalovirus exposure and HLA in healthy donors. Whole-study results and caveats: TCR beta chain V- and J-gene trimming was linked, in a later analysis, to a missense variant in DCLRE1C. The study listed 164 cytomegalovirus-associated TCR beta chains.

The origin of this receptor is a man over 45 in good health and CMV-seropositive. Sequencing input: PBMCs.

The DNA for the CDR3 is TGCAGCGTTGGGGCAGGGCGTTATGGCTACACCTTC. Protein product: CSVGAGRYGYTF. The chain employs TRBV29-1 and TRBJ1-2, with D tentatively TRBD1 (5 bases). The CDR3 has 12 amino acids. Germline assignment: CDR1 SQVTM and CDR2 ANQGSEA. Trimming pared 4 bases from V and 5 bases from J, leaving 11 bases between.